These 18 T cell receptor beta chains were all obtained from the same sample, sequenced in a study of blood T cell repertoires in COVID-19. Clones were sequenced by immunoSEQ multiplex PCR, and TCRdb holds only the in-frame ones, with some missing. The table records about 270,000 clones, about 89% of them present only once. The sequenced sample consisted of peripheral blood. The receptors here all came from a man aged 35-49 years with active or convalescent COVID-19.

The chain is built from TRBV18 and TRBJ1-1; D is uncertain. V lost 6 bases and J lost 6, with 17 bases in between. CDR3 size: 14 residues. Germline CDR1 reads KGHSH; CDR2 reads LQKENI. In DNA form, the CDR3 reads TGTGCCAGCTCCCCTTATGCGGGCACCGCTGAAGCTTTCTTT. It specifies CASSPYAGTAEAFF.

CDR3 nucleotides: TGTGCCAGCAGCGGGGGGACAGGGTTGGCGTCCGGGGAGCTGTTTTTT. Protein product: CASSGGTGLASGELFF. The chain is built from TRBV9 and TRBJ2-2; 9 bases align to TRBD1. There are 16 residues in the CDR3. CDR1 and CDR2 from the germline V gene are SGDLS and YYNGEE. Trimming at V came to 3 bases and at J to 6 bases, leaving 9 bases not matched to a gene.

V and J are TRBV11-3 and TRBJ1-2; 12 bases fit TRBD1. This CDR3 contains 15 residues. V lost 7 bases and J lost 7; bases outside the gene matches: 10. Germline V gives CDR1 SGHNT, CDR2 YENEEA. The CDR3: CASTRSGTGGRGYTF. CDR3 in DNA: TGTGCCAGCACCCGATCCGGGACAGGGGGCCGTGGCTACACCTTC.

J is TRBJ2-5 and V is TRBV9; 9 positions agree with TRBD2. J gave up 5 bases and V 2 bases, and 7 bases lay outside the gene matches. Per germline, CDR1 SGDLS and CDR2 YYNGEE. CDR3 length: 15 amino acids. The CDR3 coding sequence is TGTGCCAGCAGCGTTCGGGCTAGCGGGGATGAGACCCAGTACTTC. Its protein is CASSVRASGDETQYF.

The V call is TRBV6-5, the J call TRBJ2-1; D call uncertain. This CDR3 is 14 amino acids long. Per germline, CDR1 MNHEY and CDR2 SVGAGI. Trimming took off 8 bases at V and 2 bases at J, with 13 bases between the two ends. CDR3 bases: TGTGCCAGCCGAGAACAGCCTGCCTACAATGAGCAGTTCTTC. It translates to CASREQPAYNEQFF.

The chain couples TRBV12-3 or TRBV12-4 to TRBJ1-2; D is uncertain. The CDR3 covers 12 residues. V lost 8 bases and J 8 bases, leaving 15 bases between the germline ends. CDR3 in amino acids: CASAPPRGGYTF. In nucleotides, the CDR3 is TGTGCCAGCGCCCCACCCCGAGGCGGCTACACCTTC.

The chain has TRBV9 and TRBJ1-3; tentatively, D is TRBD1 (5 bases). The germline V gene encodes CDR1 SGDLS and CDR2 YYNGEE. The CDR3 is 17 residues long. Trimming took 0 bases from V and 4 from J, leaving 17 bases between them. In nucleotides, the CDR3 is TGTGCCAGCAGCGTAGCTTCCTGGGGGACTCTCGGAAACACCATATATTTT. Translated: CASSVASWGTLGNTIYF.

V and J are TRBV7-2 and TRBJ2-3; D not resolved. The CDR3 has 13 amino acids. In germline, CDR1 is SGHTA, CDR2 FQGNSA. Trimming removed 2 bases from V and 6 bases from J, with 9 bases in between. The CDR3: CASSLRTDDTQYF. CDR3 nucleotide sequence: TGTGCCAGCAGCTTACGTACAGACGATACGCAGTATTTT. The complete variable domain, with remaining parts taken from reference TRBV7-2 and TRBJ2-3, reads GAGVSQSPSNKVTEKGKDVELRCDPISGHTALYWYRQSLGQGLEFLIYFQGNSAPDKSGLPSDRFSAERTGGSVSTLTIQRTQQEDSAVYLCASSLRTDDTQYFGPGTRLTVL.

This clone was detected once. J is TRBJ2-3 and V is TRBV5-4, with 7 nucleotides matching TRBD2. V lost 1 base, J lost 1 base, and 6 bases stayed unmatched. Looked up from germline, CDR1 is SGHNT and CDR2 is YYREEE (reference sequence). The CDR3 loop spans 16 amino acids. The CDR3 DNA follows: TGTGCCAGCAGCTTGAAATTAAGCGGGGGCACAGATACGCAGTATTTT. Its translation: CASSLKLSGGTDTQYF.

The chain uses TRBV12-3 or TRBV12-4 and TRBJ1-5; D is ambiguous. V was shortened by 7 bases and J by 7 bases, with 11 bases between the two germline ends. CDR3 length: 12 amino acids. The CDR3 reads CASNLREQPQHF. The CDR3 DNA reads TGTGCCAGCAATCTGAGGGAGCAGCCCCAGCATTTT.

This clone came up a few times. The chain couples TRBV4-2 to TRBJ1-1, with 9 positions matching TRBD1. The germline V gene has CDR1 LGHNA and CDR2 YNFKEQ. The trim removed 0 bases at V and 7 bases at J, leaving 12 bases unmatched. The CDR3 runs 17 residues. In nucleotides, the CDR3 is TGTGCCAGCAGCCAAGAGGCGAGTAGGACAGGGGAAGGTGAAGCTTTCTTT. It is translated as CASSQEASRTGEGEAFF.

This rearrangement joins TRBV6-1 to TRBJ2-7; D may be TRBD2 (6 bases). Trimming took 3 bases from V and 4 from J, leaving 7 bases between them. CDR1 and CDR2 (germline): MNHNS, SASEGT. The CDR3 is made up of 12 amino acids. CDR3 sequence: CASSDSGYEQYF. The CDR3 DNA sequence: TGTGCCAGCAGTGATAGCGGTTACGAGCAGTACTTC.

The chain's CDR3 is CASSVGRRGNTEAFF. The CDR3 region has the DNA TGTGCCAGCAGCGTAGGGAGACGTGGGAACACTGAAGCTTTCTTT. The chain has TRBV9 and TRBJ1-1; D unclear. The CDR3 extends over 15 amino acids. Germline V CDR1 and CDR2: SGDLS, YYNGEE. V lost 0 bases to trimming and J lost 1 base, with 10 bases between them.

V and J are TRBV6-1 and TRBJ1-5, with D maybe TRBD1 (5 bases). With 2 bases removed from V and 0 bases from J, the gap between germline ends came to 8 bases. The CDR3 is 15 amino acids. Germline V lookup: CDR1 MNHNS, CDR2 SASEGT. CDR3 loop: CASSEWGDSNQPQHF. The CDR3 nucleotides are TGTGCCAGCAGTGAATGGGGGGATAGCAATCAGCCCCAGCATTTT.

The J gene is TRBJ2-7, the V gene TRBV2; D might be TRBD2 (7 bases). V was shortened by 6 bases and J by 7 bases, with 19 bases between the two germline ends. The germline gives CDR1 SNHLY, CDR2 FYNNEI. CDR3 length: 14 amino acids. CDR3 sequence reads: CASSTPRRGGEQYF. The CDR3 nucleotides are TGTGCCAGCAGCACCCCCCGGAGGGGGGGGGAGCAGTACTTC.

The rearrangement joins TRBV2 to TRBJ1-5, with a tentative D call TRBD1 (5 bases). The CDR3 has 14 residues. CDR1 is SNHLY and CDR2 is FYNNEI in the germline V gene. Between the trimmed V and J ends, which lost 2 bases and 6 bases, there was a span of 11 bases. The CDR3 loop reads CASSESQGGQPQHF. The CDR3 DNA reads as TGTGCCAGCAGTGAAAGCCAGGGCGGTCAGCCCCAGCATTTT. The full variable domain, its missing parts supplied by reference TRBV2 and TRBJ1-5, is EPEVTQTPSHQVTQMGQEVILRCVPISNHLYFYWYRQILGQKVEFLVSFYNNEISEKSEIFDDQFSVERPDGSNFTLKIRSTKLEDSAMYFCASSESQGGQPQHFGDGTRLSIL.

This clone was seen a single time. The chain joins TRBV5-6 to TRBJ2-5, with unresolved D. Germline values: CDR1 SGHDT, CDR2 YYEEEE. The CDR3 spans 14 residues. Between the trimmed V and J ends, which lost 2 bases and 2 bases, there was a span of 10 bases. CDR3: CASSLVGWQETQYF. The CDR3, as DNA: TGTGCCAGCAGCTTAGTCGGTTGGCAAGAGACCCAGTACTTC.

J is TRBJ2-3 and V is TRBV5-1; TRBD2 matches at 12 bases. Germline values: CDR1 SGHRS, CDR2 YFSETQ. This CDR3 contains 17 residues. Losses at the gene ends were 4 bases for V and 3 bases for J; bases not matched to a gene: 9. CDR3 sequence reads: CASSRDGGLAGTDTQYF. Here the CDR3 DNA reads TGCGCCAGCAGCCGTGACGGGGGACTAGCGGGTACAGATACGCAGTATTTT.